This T cell receptor beta chain stems from a study of blood T cell repertoires in COVID-19. The wider study: There were acute and convalescent COVID-19 samples, and they came from the United States, Italy and Spain.

Per the original methods: Amplification with reference gene primers provided the estimates of nucleated cell counts. Only in-frame clones appear in the TCRdb table, and some are missing; sequencing was by immunoSEQ multiplex PCR. That table furnishes V, J and clone size, whereas the DNA furnished D and trimming. In the table there are roughly 160,000 clones, about nine tenths of which are singletons. This CDR3 region has 13 residues. Germline loops: CDR1 LGHNT, CDR2 FRNRAP. V gave up 3 bases and J gave up 9 bases; unmatched junction bases: 3. The TCR sequence derives from a man in his sixties with acute or convalescent COVID-19. The chain is built from TRBV12-5 and TRBJ2-1; TRBD1 matches 9 bases. Sequencing input: peripheral blood. CDR3 nucleotide sequence: TGTGCTAGTGGTTTTGGGACAGGGCCTGAGCAGTTCTTC. Amino acids: CASGFGTGPEQFF.